The 13 T cell receptor beta chains below were found in one sample sequenced in a study of blood T cell repertoires in COVID-19. TCRdb's table, derived via immunoSEQ multiplex PCR, lists solely in-frame clones and lacks some. Of about 100,000 clones detected, about 80% appear once; the ten largest clones hold about 12%. The sample consisted of peripheral blood. The receptors come from a woman in her sixties or seventies with acute or convalescent COVID-19.

The chain carries TRBV11-2 and TRBJ1-5; D gene ambiguous. Germline V gene lookup returns CDR1 SGHAT and CDR2 FQNNGV. The CDR3 has 13 residues. The germline V and J ends were trimmed by 5 bases and 0 bases, with 5 bases remaining between them. The CDR3 spells CASSVYSNQPQHF. DNA for the CDR3: TGTGCCAGCAGCGTTTATAGCAATCAGCCCCAGCATTTT.

The chain links TRBV6-5 to TRBJ1-2, with unresolved D. V lost 2 bases and J lost 6, with 7 bases in between. In germline, CDR1 is MNHEY, CDR2 SVGAGI. This CDR3 spans 12 amino acids. The CDR3 sequence is CASSYGGNGYTF. The CDR3 coding sequence is TGTGCCAGCAGTTACGGCGGGAATGGCTACACCTTC.

The rearrangement joins TRBV19 to TRBJ2-1, with unresolved D. This CDR3 has 15 residues. Germline V gene sequence: CDR1 LNHDA, CDR2 SQIVND (reference sequence). V lost 2 bases, J lost 0 bases, and 8 bases lay in between. CDR3 coding DNA: TGTGCCAGTAGTATATCGGTGAGCTCCTACAATGAGCAGTTCTTC. It encodes CASSISVSSYNEQFF.

The table lists this clone with a count of one. The gene calls are TRBV5-5 and TRBJ2-7; TRBD1 aligns across 7 bases. V lost 6 bases and J lost 5; bases outside the gene matches: 11. Germline CDR1 and CDR2: SGHKS and YYEKEE (reference sequence). CDR3 length: 14 amino acids. The CDR3: CASTVRGRWDEQYF. The CDR3 DNA reads as TGTGCCAGCACCGTGAGGGGGCGCTGGGACGAGCAGTACTTC. Looking up the rest from reference TRBV5-5 and TRBJ2-7 gives the full variable domain: DAGVTQSPTHLIKTRGQQVTLRCSPISGHKSVSWYQQVLGQGPQFIFQYYEKEERGRGNFPDRFSARQFPNYSSELNVNALLLGDSALYLCASTVRGRWDEQYFGPGTRLTVT.

This rearrangement joins TRBV6-5 to TRBJ2-1, with D maybe TRBD1 (5 bases). This CDR3 is built from 14 residues. From germline, CDR1 is MNHEY and CDR2 SVGAGI. The ends were cut back, 11 bases at V and 9 bases at J, with 23 bases in the middle. The CDR3 bases are TGTGCCGGGGCCCCGGGCTCAGGAGCAAGTGAGCAGTTCTTC. Residues: CAGAPGSGASEQFF.

This clone was counted only a few times. This sequence joins TRBV19 and TRBJ1-1; D not certain. This CDR3 is built from 14 residues. V gave up 5 bases and J gave up 3 bases, with 13 bases separating them. Germline values: CDR1 LNHDA, CDR2 SQIVND (reference sequence). The CDR3 loop reads CASSVGSLDTEAFF. CDR3 DNA: TGTGCCAGTAGTGTCGGGTCTCTGGACACTGAAGCTTTCTTT.

The genes are TRBV3-1 (or the pseudogene TRBV3-2) and TRBJ2-7, with 8 nucleotides matching TRBD1. Unmatched junction bases numbered 5, after V lost 1 base and J lost 6 bases. CDR1 is LGHDT, CDR2 YNNKEL, per germline (reference sequence). The CDR3 spans 14 residues. The CDR3 nucleotides are TGTGCCAGCAGCCAAGGGGCAGGGGGCATCGAGCAGTACGTC. Protein: CASSQGAGGIEQYV.

The chain is built from TRBV4-1 and TRBJ1-5, with 9 bases fitting TRBD1. Germline assignment: CDR1 MGHRA and CDR2 YSYEKL. CDR3 length equals 16 residues. V shed 4 bases, J shed 5 bases, and the junction held 9 bases outside the gene matches. CDR3 residues: CASSPFGGQGYQPQHF. For the CDR3, the DNA is TGCGCCAGCAGCCCCTTTGGGGGACAGGGTTATCAGCCCCAGCATTTT.

Only one count was recorded for this clone. V and J are TRBV28 and TRBJ2-7, with a possible D match to TRBD2 (5 bases). Trimming took 8 bases from V and 1 from J, leaving 12 bases between them. The germline V gene encodes CDR1 MDHEN and CDR2 SYDVKM. This CDR3 is 13 amino acids long. The CDR3 spells CASRDPGSYEQYV. The CDR3 DNA sequence: TGTGCCAGCCGGGATCCCGGGTCCTACGAGCAGTACGTC.

The chain uses TRBV5-1 and TRBJ1-4; TRBD1 matches at 8 bases. The V segment lost 8 bases and the J segment 1 base; nucleotides outside the gene matches: 4. The CDR3 covers 14 residues. Germline CDR1 and CDR2: SGHRS and YFSETQ. The CDR3 protein is CASTTGETNEKLFF. The CDR3 coding sequence is TGCGCCAGTACGACAGGGGAAACTAATGAAAAACTGTTTTTT.

This clone was recorded once. V and J are TRBV5-4 and TRBJ2-3; possibly TRBD2 for D (5 bases). Deletions cut 3 bases from V and 3 bases from J, with 11 bases between. This CDR3 region has 14 residues. In germline, CDR1 is SGHNT, CDR2 YYREEE (reference sequence). The CDR3 region is CASSSQRTTDTQYF. CDR3 DNA: TGTGCCAGCAGCTCCCAGCGGACTACAGATACGCAGTATTTT.

The chain has TRBV6-5 and TRBJ1-1, with D possibly matching TRBD1 (5 bases). The CDR3 is 14 residues long. Trimming took 9 bases from V and 4 from J, leaving 18 bases between them. The germline V gene has CDR1 MNHEY and CDR2 SVGAGI. DNA for the CDR3: TGTGCCAGTTTCTTTCCCCAGGGTTTCACTGAAGCTTTCTTT. Translated: CASFFPQGFTEAFF.

This clone was detected once. V is TRBV30 and J is TRBJ1-4; 9 nucleotides align to TRBD1. The CDR3 length is 14 residues. Per the germline V gene, CDR1 is GTSNPN and CDR2 is SVGIG (reference sequence). V was pared by 2 bases and J by 5 bases, with 3 bases of the junction left unmatched. As DNA, the CDR3 is TGTGCCTGGAGTCGGGGGACAGGGAATGAAAAACTGTTTTTT. This translates into CAWSRGTGNEKLFF.